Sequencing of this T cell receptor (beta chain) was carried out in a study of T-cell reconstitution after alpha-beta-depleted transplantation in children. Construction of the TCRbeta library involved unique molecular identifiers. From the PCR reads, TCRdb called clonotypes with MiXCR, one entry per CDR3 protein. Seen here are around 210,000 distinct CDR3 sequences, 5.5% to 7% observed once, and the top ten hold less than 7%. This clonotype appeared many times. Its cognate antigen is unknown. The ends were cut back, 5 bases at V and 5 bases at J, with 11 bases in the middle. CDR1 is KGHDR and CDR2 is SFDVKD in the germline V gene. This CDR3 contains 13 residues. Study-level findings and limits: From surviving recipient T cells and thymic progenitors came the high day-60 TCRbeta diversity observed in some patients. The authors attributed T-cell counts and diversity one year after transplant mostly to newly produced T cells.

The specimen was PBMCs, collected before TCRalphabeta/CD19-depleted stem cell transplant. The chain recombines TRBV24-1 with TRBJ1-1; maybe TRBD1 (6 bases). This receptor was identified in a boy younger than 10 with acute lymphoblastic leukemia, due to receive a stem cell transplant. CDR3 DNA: TGTGCCACCAGTGGGGGGCTAAGGACTGAAGCTTTCTTT. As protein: CATSGGLRTEAFF.